This T cell receptor (beta chain) was sequenced in a study of T cells in Graves' hyperthyroidism and ophthalmopathy. This clonotype came up many times. The CDR3 consists of 18 residues. The V gene end was trimmed by 0 bases and the J gene end by 0 bases; junction bases not matched to a gene: 4. From germline, CDR1 is GTSNPN and CDR2 SVGIG (reference sequence). Researchers amplified the TCR beta CDR3 regions from RNA transcripts. The HTBI primer set was used in a first-round RT-PCR of the TCR CDR3. MiXCR, applied by TCRdb to the multiplex PCR reads, yields one record per CDR3 protein. The sample consists of about 590,000 distinct CDR3 sequences, 13% to 15% of them appearing once.

Sequenced: blood. This sequence was found in a woman aged 18-29 years with Graves' ophthalmopathy. V gene TRBV30 combines with J gene TRBJ2-3, with 15 bases aligning to TRBD2. The CDR3 loop is CAWSVWGLAGGSTDTQYF. The CDR3 DNA reads TGTGCCTGGAGTGTATGGGGACTAGCGGGAGGCAGCACAGATACGCAGTATTTT.